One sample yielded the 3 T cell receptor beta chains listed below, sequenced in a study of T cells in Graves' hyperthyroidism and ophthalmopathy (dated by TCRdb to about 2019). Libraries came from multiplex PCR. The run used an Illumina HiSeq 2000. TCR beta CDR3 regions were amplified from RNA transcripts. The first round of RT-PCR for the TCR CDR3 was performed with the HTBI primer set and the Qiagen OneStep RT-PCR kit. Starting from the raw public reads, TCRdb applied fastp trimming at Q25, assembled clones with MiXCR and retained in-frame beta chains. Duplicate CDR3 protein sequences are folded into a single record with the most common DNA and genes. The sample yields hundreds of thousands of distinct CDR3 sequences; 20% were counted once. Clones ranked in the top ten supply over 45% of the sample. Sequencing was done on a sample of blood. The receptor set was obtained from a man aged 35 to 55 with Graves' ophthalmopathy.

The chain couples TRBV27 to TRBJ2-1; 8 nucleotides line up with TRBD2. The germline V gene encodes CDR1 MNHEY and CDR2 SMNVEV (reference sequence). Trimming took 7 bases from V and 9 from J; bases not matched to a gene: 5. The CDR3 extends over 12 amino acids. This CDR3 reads CASTRGGGEQFF. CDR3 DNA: TGTGCCAGCACCCGGGGGGGCGGTGAGCAGTTCTTC.

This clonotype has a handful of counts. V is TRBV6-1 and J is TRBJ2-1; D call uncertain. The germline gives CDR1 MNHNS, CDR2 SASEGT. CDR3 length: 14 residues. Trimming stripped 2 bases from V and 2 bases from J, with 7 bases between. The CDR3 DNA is TGTGCCAGCAGTGAATTACAGACCTACAATGAGCAGTTCTTC. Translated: CASSELQTYNEQFF.

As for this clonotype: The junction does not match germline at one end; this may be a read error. The CDR3 region is CASSYGHYSDQPQHF. CDR3 DNA: TGTGCCAGCAGTTATGGGCACTATAGCGATCAGCCCCAGCATTTT. The chain employs TRBV6-2 or TRBV6-3 and TRBJ1-5; D is undetermined. This CDR3 has 15 residues. Germline V gives CDR1 MNHEY, CDR2 SVGEGT.